A selection of T cell receptor beta chains follows, all from one sample in a study of cytomegalovirus exposure and HLA in healthy donors. The method was immunoSEQ multiplex PCR; TCRdb's version includes in-frame clones alone and lacks a portion of them. The repertoire holds 150,000 or so clones, with roughly 80% as singletons. The source material was PBMCs. The source of these receptors is a middle-aged woman in good health and CMV-seronegative. Both conserved end residues are part of each CDR3. The D gene is left open where the match is weak. Some rows have no size entry. The others give once, few or many, or a class for an expanded clone.

d_gene: TRBD1
v_gene: TRBV14
j_gene: TRBJ1-6
abundance: NA
CDR3nt: TGTGCCAGCAGCCATGGACAGGTACCGAATTCACCCCTCCACTTT
CDR3aa: CASSHGQVPNSPLHF

d_gene: TRBD1
v_gene: TRBV5-1
j_gene: TRBJ2-3
abundance: NA
CDR3nt: TGCGCCAGCAGCTCGGGACAGGAATCAGATACGCAGTATTTT
CDR3aa: CASSSGQESDTQYF

d_gene: NA
v_gene: TRBV7-8
j_gene: TRBJ2-5
abundance: NA
CDR3nt: TGTGCCAGCACCTCAGCCCGGGGGAACCAAGAGACCCAGTACTTC
CDR3aa: CASTSARGNQETQYF

d_gene: NA
v_gene: TRBV30
j_gene: TRBJ2-3
abundance: NA
CDR3nt: TGTGCCTGGAGTGTAGCGGGCCCCACAGATACGCAGTATTTT
CDR3aa: CAWSVAGPTDTQYF

d_gene: TRBD2
v_gene: TRBV6-1
j_gene: TRBJ2-2
abundance: NA
CDR3nt: TGTGCCAGCAGTGGACAAGCGGGAGCCAACACCGGGGAGCTGTTTTTT
CDR3aa: CASSGQAGANTGELFF

d_gene: NA
v_gene: TRBV4-2
j_gene: TRBJ2-2
abundance: NA
CDR3nt: TGTGCCAGCAGCCAAGAGCGAGCGGCCCACACCGGGGAGCTGTTTTTT
CDR3aa: CASSQERAAHTGELFF

d_gene: TRBD1
v_gene: TRBV5-3
j_gene: TRBJ1-4
abundance: NA
CDR3nt: TGTGCCAGAAGCCACGACAGGGTGGAGGAAAAACTGTTTTTT
CDR3aa: CARSHDRVEEKLFF

d_gene: TRBD2
v_gene: TRBV6-4
j_gene: TRBJ2-1
abundance: few
CDR3nt: TGTGCCAGCAGTGAGGGGACTAGCGGGGGCGGTGATGAGCAGTTCTTC
CDR3aa: CASSEGTSGGGDEQFF

d_gene: NA
v_gene: TRBV28
j_gene: TRBJ1-6
abundance: NA
CDR3nt: TGTGCCAGCGTCTTGGAGCTTAATTCACCCCTCCACTTT
CDR3aa: CASVLELNSPLHF

d_gene: TRBD1
v_gene: TRBV6-1
j_gene: TRBJ2-3
abundance: NA
CDR3nt: TGTGCCAGCACCCAGGGGGCCCTGGGGACGCAGTATTTT
CDR3aa: CASTQGALGTQYF

d_gene: NA
v_gene: TRBV6-6
j_gene: TRBJ1-1
abundance: NA
CDR3nt: TGTGCCAGCAGTGAGCACACCGGAGGATTCACTGAAGCTTTCTTT
CDR3aa: CASSEHTGGFTEAFF

d_gene: TRBD1
v_gene: TRBV6-1
j_gene: TRBJ2-2
abundance: once
CDR3nt: TGTGCCAGCAACAGGGGCCCGAACACCGGGGAGCTGTTTTTT
CDR3aa: CASNRGPNTGELFF

d_gene: NA
v_gene: TRBV6-5
j_gene: TRBJ1-1
abundance: NA
CDR3nt: TGTGCCAGCAGTTACCAGGGAGGGACCACTGAAGCTTTCTTT
CDR3aa: CASSYQGGTTEAFF

d_gene: NA
v_gene: TRBV6-6
j_gene: TRBJ1-1
abundance: once
CDR3nt: TGTGCCAGCAGGGAGGGGTGGTCGAACACTGAAGCTTTCTTT
CDR3aa: CASREGWSNTEAFF

d_gene: NA
v_gene: TRBV10-1
j_gene: TRBJ2-7
abundance: NA
CDR3nt: TGCGCCAGCAGTGACATGGGGAGCGAGCAGTACTTC
CDR3aa: CASSDMGSEQYF

d_gene: NA
v_gene: TRBV21-1
j_gene: TRBJ1-2
abundance: NA
CDR3nt: TGTGCCAGCAGCAATAGTAGGGGAGGTGGCTACACCTTC
CDR3aa: CASSNSRGGGYTF

d_gene: NA
v_gene: TRBV7-9
j_gene: TRBJ1-2
abundance: NA
CDR3nt: TGTGCCAGCAGCTTATCGGGAGGGAATGGCTACACCTTC
CDR3aa: CASSLSGGNGYTF

d_gene: TRBD1
v_gene: TRBV19
j_gene: TRBJ1-2
abundance: NA
CDR3nt: TGTGCCAGTAGTCCTGACAGGGGAGGCTATGGCTACACCTTC
CDR3aa: CASSPDRGGYGYTF

d_gene: TRBD2
v_gene: TRBV5-8
j_gene: TRBJ2-1
abundance: once
CDR3nt: TGTGCCAGCAGCTTGGGGACTAGCGGGTGGAATGAGCAGTTCTTC
CDR3aa: CASSLGTSGWNEQFF

d_gene: NA
v_gene: TRBV10-2
j_gene: TRBJ2-3
abundance: NA
CDR3nt: TGCGCCAGCAGTGAGCGGGTTGGTATAGCAGATACGCAGTATTTT
CDR3aa: CASSERVGIADTQYF

d_gene: TRBD2
v_gene: TRBV7-9
j_gene: TRBJ2-3
abundance: NA
CDR3nt: TGTGCCAGCAGCTTACGTAGCGGGAGTGCAGATACGCAGTATTTT
CDR3aa: CASSLRSGSADTQYF

d_gene: NA
v_gene: TRBV30
j_gene: TRBJ1-3
abundance: NA
CDR3nt: TGTGCCTGGACGAGGGGGGGAGGGGACTCTGGAAACACCATATATTTT
CDR3aa: CAWTRGGGDSGNTIYF

d_gene: NA
v_gene: TRBV15
j_gene: TRBJ2-6
abundance: NA
CDR3nt: TGTGCCACCAGCGCTGGGACATCTGGGGCCAACGTCCTGACTTTC
CDR3aa: CATSAGTSGANVLTF

d_gene: NA
v_gene: TRBV7-6
j_gene: TRBJ2-5
abundance: NA
CDR3nt: TGTGCCAGCAGCTTAATGTCTAGCCAAGAGACCCAGTACTTC
CDR3aa: CASSLMSSQETQYF

d_gene: NA
v_gene: TRBV7-6
j_gene: TRBJ1-2
abundance: once
CDR3nt: TGTGCCAGCAGCCCTCAGGGGCTCGCCAACTATGGCTACACCTTC
CDR3aa: CASSPQGLANYGYTF

d_gene: TRBD2
v_gene: TRBV11-3
j_gene: TRBJ2-1
abundance: NA
CDR3nt: TGTGCCAGCACGGGACTAGCGAACTCCTACAATGAGCAGTTCTTC
CDR3aa: CASTGLANSYNEQFF

d_gene: NA
v_gene: TRBV12-2
j_gene: TRBJ2-3
abundance: NA
CDR3nt: TGTGCAAGTCGTCGCCGGACTAGCGGGAGGGCCCCGACAGATACGCAGTATTTT
CDR3aa: CASRRRTSGRAPTDTQYF

d_gene: NA
v_gene: TRBV28
j_gene: TRBJ2-3
abundance: NA
CDR3nt: TGTGCCAGCTCGGGCTACAGGGAGTATTTT
CDR3aa: CASSGYREYF

d_gene: TRBD2
v_gene: TRBV9
j_gene: TRBJ2-7
abundance: once
CDR3nt: TGTGCCAGCAGCTTTCGGGGGGATGAGCAGTACTTC
CDR3aa: CASSFRGDEQYF

d_gene: NA
v_gene: TRBV6-5
j_gene: TRBJ2-1
abundance: NA
CDR3nt: TGTGCCAGCAGTTACTTCAGGGTGAAGTGGTACAATGAGCAGTTCTTC
CDR3aa: CASSYFRVKWYNEQFF

d_gene: NA
v_gene: TRBV5-6
j_gene: TRBJ1-2
abundance: NA
CDR3nt: TGTGCCAGCACCCCATGGTCGGCGGGGCCACGGGGCTACACCTTC
CDR3aa: CASTPWSAGPRGYTF

d_gene: NA
v_gene: TRBV28
j_gene: TRBJ2-1
abundance: NA
CDR3nt: TGTGCCAGCACCAGAGGCGCTACCCATTCCTACAATGAGCAGTTCTTC
CDR3aa: CASTRGATHSYNEQFF

d_gene: TRBD1
v_gene: TRBV6-1
j_gene: TRBJ2-1
abundance: NA
CDR3nt: TGTGCCAGCAGTGAAAGGGTGGGACAGGGGGCTGGGGAGCAGTTCTTC
CDR3aa: CASSERVGQGAGEQFF

d_gene: TRBD1
v_gene: TRBV4-1
j_gene: TRBJ1-2
abundance: NA
CDR3nt: TGCGCCAGCAGCCACAGGTCGGAGGGGGCCGACTATGGCTACACCTTC
CDR3aa: CASSHRSEGADYGYTF

d_gene: NA
v_gene: TRBV21-1
j_gene: TRBJ2-5
abundance: NA
CDR3nt: TGTGCCAGCAGCAGAGGGACTAGCGGTAAAGAGACCCAGTACTTC
CDR3aa: CASSRGTSGKETQYF

d_gene: TRBD2
v_gene: TRBV28
j_gene: TRBJ2-3
abundance: NA
CDR3nt: TGTGCCAGCAGTTTTGGGGGGGAGCATACGCAGTATTTT
CDR3aa: CASSFGGEHTQYF

d_gene: TRBD1
v_gene: TRBV10-1
j_gene: TRBJ1-3
abundance: NA
CDR3nt: TGCGCCAGCAGTGCCGGGACAGGGTCTGGAAACACCATATATTTT
CDR3aa: CASSAGTGSGNTIYF

d_gene: TRBD2
v_gene: TRBV5-1
j_gene: TRBJ2-3
abundance: NA
CDR3nt: TGCGCCAGCAGCTCGGAGGGAGGGTCTTTCGCAGATACGCAGTATTTT
CDR3aa: CASSSEGGSFADTQYF